This TCR beta chain is drawn from a study of OX40 agonist ivuxolimab in advanced cancers. Worth noting for this clone: Its antigen remains unknown.

Autoimmune disease history or systemic immunosuppression barred patients. CDR3 length equals 12 residues. The V end lost 4 bases, the J end lost 9 bases, and 10 bases lay between the germline ends. Germline CDR1 reads SGHDN; CDR2 reads FVKESK. Points from the study as a whole: In the 0.1 to 3.0 mg/kg range, CD4+ and CD8+ blood T cells had expanded clonally by week 6.

This table comes from immunoSEQ multiplex PCR, and its TCRdb copy is limited to in-frame clones, with some not included. Of about 79,000 clones in the sample, approximately 94% were seen once. The origin of this receptor is an adult with an advanced solid tumor such as melanoma, head and neck, liver or kidney cancer. This chain uses TRBV14 with TRBJ2-1, with TRBD2 as a possible D gene (6 bases). This material consisted of CD4+ or CD8+ T cells sorted from blood, taken in a trial of the OX40 agonist ivuxolimab. CDR3 sequence (DNA): TGTGCCAGCAGCCCTCTCGGGAGTGAGCAGTTCTTC. Translation gives CASSPLGSEQFF.